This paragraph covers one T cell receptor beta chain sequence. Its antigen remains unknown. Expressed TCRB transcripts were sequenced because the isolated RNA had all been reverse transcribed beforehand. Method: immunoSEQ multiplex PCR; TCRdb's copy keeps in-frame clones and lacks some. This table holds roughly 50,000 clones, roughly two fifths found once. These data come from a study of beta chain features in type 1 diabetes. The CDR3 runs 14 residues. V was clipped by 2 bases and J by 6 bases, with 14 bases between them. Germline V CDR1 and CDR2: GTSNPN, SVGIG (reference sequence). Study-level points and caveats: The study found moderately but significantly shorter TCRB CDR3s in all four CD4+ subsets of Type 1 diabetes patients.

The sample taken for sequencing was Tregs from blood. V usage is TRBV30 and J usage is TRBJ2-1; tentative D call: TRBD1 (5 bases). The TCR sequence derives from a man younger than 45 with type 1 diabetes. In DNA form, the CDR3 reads TGTGCCTGGAGTCCCTTGGGGCTGCTCAATGAGCAGTTCTTC. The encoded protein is CAWSPLGLLNEQFF.